Presented here are 26 T cell receptor beta chains from one specimen sequenced in a study of blood T cell repertoires in COVID-19. The method was immunoSEQ multiplex PCR; TCRdb's version includes in-frame clones alone and lacks a portion of them. The top ten clones hold about 8.7% of a sample with around 250,000 clones, roughly 86% of them seen once. Sequenced sample: peripheral blood. The origin of the receptors is a middle-aged man with active or convalescent COVID-19.

This rearrangement joins TRBV28 to TRBJ1-4; D may be TRBD1 (5 bases). Germline CDR1 reads MDHEN; CDR2 reads SYDVKM. The CDR3 runs to 16 residues. Trimming pared 2 bases from V and 8 bases from J, leaving 18 bases between. CDR3 region: CASSLNRLGGKEKLFF. The CDR3 bases are TGTGCCAGCAGTTTAAATCGATTGGGGGGAAAGGAAAAACTGTTTTTT.

This sequence joins TRBV5-1 and TRBJ1-1; TRBD1 matches 9 bases. The V gene's germline CDR1 is SGHRS and CDR2 YFSETQ. Trimming cost V 3 bases and J 1 base; bases outside gene matches: 10. The CDR3 totals 17 residues. The CDR3 sequence is CASSSYPGQGKNTEAFF. In DNA form, the CDR3 reads TGCGCCAGCAGCTCCTACCCCGGACAGGGGAAGAACACTGAAGCTTTCTTT.

The genes are TRBV19 and TRBJ1-2; perhaps TRBD1 as D (5 bases). The CDR3 sequence is 16 residues long. Between the trimmed V and J ends, which lost 7 bases and 7 bases, there was a span of 25 bases. Germline lookup yields CDR1 LNHDA and CDR2 SQIVND (reference sequence). CDR3 in DNA: TGTGCCAGTACCATTAAGCTAAGGGGATCCCAGAGTGGCTACACCTTC. This sequence encodes CASTIKLRGSQSGYTF.

In its sample, this clone was seen once. The V and J genes are TRBV21-1 and TRBJ2-2; TRBD2, the table's D call, lacks a check against the DNA. TRBV21-1 is shown as a pseudogene. CDR3 length: 21 amino acids. DNA of the CDR3: TGTGCCAGCAGCTCCCAACCCGTGAAAGCGGGAGGAATTCAGAACACCGGGGAGCTGTTTTTT. Its protein is CASSSQPVKAGGIQNTGELFF.

The CDR3 DNA is TGTGCCAGCAGCTTAATTTCCGGGAGCTCCTACGAGCAGTACTTC. Amino acids: CASSLISGSSYEQYF. This chain joins TRBV7-2 and TRBJ2-7, with D possibly matching TRBD2 (6 bases). Trimming pared 2 bases from V and 0 bases from J, leaving 11 bases between. In germline, CDR1 is SGHTA, CDR2 FQGNSA. This CDR3 has 15 residues.

A remark on this clone: Different DNA sequences within this sample yield the same CDR3. The chain recombines TRBV5-6 with TRBJ2-7; no reliable D call. This CDR3 spans 11 amino acids. Germline CDR1 is SGHDT and CDR2 is YYEEEE. V was shortened by 1 base and J by 7 bases, with 6 bases between the two germline ends. The CDR3 nucleotides read TGTGCCAGCAGCTTGCGGCGGGAGCAGTACTTC. Encoded protein: CASSLRREQYF.

The rearrangement joins TRBV29-1 to TRBJ2-2; D is undetermined. Trimming shortened V by 4 bases and J by 4 bases, and 13 bases separated the two germline ends. Germline assignment: CDR1 SQVTM and CDR2 ANQGSEA. This CDR3 spans 14 amino acids. CDR3 bases: TGCAGCGTTGTATTCAGGCGTGGCACCGGGGAGCTGTTTTTT. Protein sequence: CSVVFRRGTGELFF.

The genes are TRBV7-9 and TRBJ2-7, with TRBD2 matching over 7 bases. V trimming: 4 bases; J trimming: 6 bases; junction bases outside the gene matches: 12. CDR3 length: 15 amino acids. Germline CDR1 reads SEHNR; CDR2 reads FQNEAQ (reference sequence). In DNA, the CDR3 is TGTGCCAGCAGCTCACCCCGGGGAGGGACGGGCGAGCAGTACTTC. Its translation: CASSSPRGGTGEQYF. Based on the CDR3 plus reference TRBV7-9 and TRBJ2-7, the full variable domain is DTGVSQNPRHKITKRGQNVTFRCDPISEHNRLYWYRQTLGQGPEFLTYFQNEAQLEKSRLLSDRFSAERPKGSFSTLEIQRTEQGDSAMYLCASSSPRGGTGEQYFGPGTRLTVT.

The chain employs TRBV18 and TRBJ2-7; 9 positions match TRBD1. The germline V gene has CDR1 KGHSH and CDR2 LQKENI. The CDR3 is made up of 14 amino acids. After removal of 3 bases from V and 3 bases from J, the junction contained 3 bases not matched to a gene. CDR3 sequence reads: CASSPATGGYEQYF. CDR3 DNA: TGTGCCAGCTCACCTGCGACAGGGGGCTACGAGCAGTACTTC. Complete variable domain (other parts from reference TRBV18 and TRBJ2-7): NAGVMQNPRHLVRRRGQEARLRCSPMKGHSHVYWYRQLPEEGLKFMVYLQKENIIDESGMPKERFSAEFPKEGPSILRIQQVVRGDSAAYFCASSPATGGYEQYFGPGTRLTVT.

The gene calls are TRBV18 and TRBJ1-3; D might be TRBD1 (6 bases). V was pared by 5 bases and J by 0 bases, with 17 bases between. CDR1 and CDR2 from the germline V gene are KGHSH and LQKENI. CDR3 size: 17 residues. CDR3 in amino acids: CASSASPGHSSGNTIYF. The CDR3 nucleotides read TGTGCCAGCTCAGCATCTCCGGGACACAGCTCTGGAAACACCATATATTTT.

The chain recombines TRBV2 with TRBJ1-5; D gene ambiguous. CDR3 length: 13 residues. Germline-derived CDR1 and CDR2 are SNHLY and FYNNEI. Trimming shortened V by 4 bases and J by 11 bases, and 15 bases separated the two germline ends. The CDR3 region has the DNA TGTGCCAGCAGTGTTGGCAGTGAAAAGACCCAGCATTTT. Amino acids: CASSVGSEKTQHF. The variable domain in full, completed from reference TRBV2 and TRBJ1-5, reads EPEVTQTPSHQVTQMGQEVILRCVPISNHLYFYWYRQILGQKVEFLVSFYNNEISEKSEIFDDQFSVERPDGSNFTLKIRSTKLEDSAMYFCASSVGSEKTQHFGDGTRLSIL.

This clone was found once. The rearrangement joins TRBV30 to TRBJ1-5, with 9 nucleotides matching TRBD1. Unmatched junction bases numbered 11, after V lost 2 bases and J lost 0 bases. The CDR3 has 18 amino acids. The germline V gene has CDR1 GTSNPN and CDR2 SVGIG (reference sequence). The CDR3 loop is CAWSPWRGQGSSNQPQHF. The CDR3 coding sequence is TGTGCCTGGAGTCCCTGGAGGGGACAGGGCTCTAGCAATCAGCCCCAGCATTTT.

The chain carries TRBV7-9 and TRBJ1-6; 8 bases line up with TRBD1. With V trimmed by 4 bases and J by 13 bases, 9 bases remained unmatched. The germline gives CDR1 SEHNR, CDR2 FQNEAQ (reference sequence). The CDR3 has 14 residues. The CDR3: CASSSSSDRAPLHF. CDR3 in DNA: TGTGCCAGCAGCTCCTCCTCGGACAGGGCGCCCCTCCACTTT.

V is TRBV13 and J is TRBJ2-7; tentative D call: TRBD2 (5 bases). Germline V gene data show CDR1 as PRHDT and CDR2 as FYEKMQ (reference sequence). CDR3 size: 14 residues. Deletions cut 6 bases from V and 4 bases from J, with 16 bases between. The CDR3 bases are TGTGCCAGCAGTCCTGAGGGTAATAGGTACGAGCAGTACTTC. This encodes CASSPEGNRYEQYF.

The chain links TRBV9 to TRBJ2-1; no reliable D call. Trimming took off 4 bases at V and 4 bases at J, with 18 bases between the two ends. The germline V gene encodes CDR1 SGDLS and CDR2 YYNGEE. CDR3 length: 16 residues. CDR3 bases: TGTGCCAGCAGCCCCGCCGGCAGAATGACTTACAATGAGCAGTTCTTC. It is translated as CASSPAGRMTYNEQFF.

CDR3 nucleotide sequence: TGTGCCAGCAGCATATTCCGGGACAGCGGTTGCTCTGGGGCCAACGTCCTGACTTTC. Residues: CASSIFRDSGCSGANVLTF. The V gene is TRBV21-1, the J gene TRBJ2-6; TRBD1, the D gene given by the table, was not confirmed from the DNA. TRBV21-1 is annotated as a pseudogene. The CDR3 loop spans 19 amino acids.

The chain combines TRBV6-5 with TRBJ1-3; 7 bases fit TRBD1. The trim removed 7 bases at V and 4 bases at J, leaving 7 bases unmatched. The CDR3 extends over 14 amino acids. CDR1 and CDR2 from the germline V gene are MNHEY and SVGAGI. CDR3 sequence reads: CASNTRQGGNTIYF. The CDR3 coding sequence is TGTGCCAGCAACACCCGACAGGGAGGAAACACCATATATTTT.

A note on this clone: The sample has other DNA sequences that encode this CDR3 too. V usage is TRBV4-2 and J usage is TRBJ1-5, with TRBD1 as a possible D gene (6 bases). Germline V gene data show CDR1 as LGHNA and CDR2 as YNFKEQ. V was pared by 4 bases and J by 0 bases, with 10 bases between. This CDR3 has 15 amino acids. The CDR3 region is CASSPRQDSNQPQHF. CDR3 nucleotides: TGTGCCAGCAGCCCCCGACAGGATAGCAATCAGCCCCAGCATTTT.

J is TRBJ2-3 and V is TRBV5-1; 10 bases fit TRBD2. Losses at the gene ends were 4 bases for V and 2 bases for J; bases not matched to a gene: 7. Germline-derived CDR1 and CDR2 are SGHRS and YFSETQ. The CDR3 runs 16 residues. The DNA for the CDR3 is TGCGCCAGCAGCCGCCGAGCGGGAGGGCCCACAGATACGCAGTATTTT. Amino acids: CASSRRAGGPTDTQYF.

The J gene is TRBJ1-4, the V gene TRBV9, with 8 nucleotides matching TRBD1. Trimming at V came to 6 bases and at J to 2 bases, leaving 3 bases not matched to a gene. This CDR3 has 14 residues. Germline CDR1 and CDR2: SGDLS and YYNGEE. CDR3 sequence: CASNWTGTNEKLFF. The CDR3, as DNA: TGTGCCAGCAACTGGACAGGGACTAATGAAAAACTGTTTTTT.

This chain uses TRBV5-1 with TRBJ1-1; perhaps TRBD1 as D (5 bases). Germline CDR1 SGHRS, CDR2 YFSETQ. With 1 base removed from V and 8 bases from J, the gap between germline ends came to 9 bases. CDR3 length equals 12 residues. CDR3 sequence (DNA): TGCGCCAGCAGCTTGAAGGGGTTCGAAGCTTTCTTT. Translating it yields CASSLKGFEAFF.

This rearrangement joins TRBV6-4 to TRBJ2-1; 13 bases fit TRBD2. Losses at the gene ends were 5 bases for V and 8 bases for J; bases not matched to a gene: 6. CDR3 size: 15 residues. Germline V gene sequence: CDR1 MRHNA, CDR2 SNTAGT. The CDR3 DNA is TGTGCCAGCAGTAAGGGACTAGCGGGATCGGATGAGCAGTTCTTC. Translated: CASSKGLAGSDEQFF.

The chain couples TRBV27 to TRBJ2-2; tentative D call: TRBD1 (5 bases). The CDR3 is 14 amino acids. The germline V gene has CDR1 MNHEY and CDR2 SMNVEV (reference sequence). Trimming removed 2 bases at V and 7 bases at J, with 11 bases between. CDR3 loop: CASSLQGTGGELFF. The CDR3 DNA is TGTGCCAGCAGTTTACAGGGTACTGGCGGGGAGCTGTTTTTT.

The chain links TRBV28 to TRBJ1-6; 7 nucleotides line up with TRBD1. The J segment lost 9 bases and the V segment lost 7 bases, leaving 9 bases of the junction unmatched. CDR1 MDHEN and CDR2 SYDVKM come from the germline V gene. The CDR3 extends over 14 amino acids. The chain's CDR3 is CASMRGLMGSPLHF. Written as DNA, the CDR3 is TGTGCCAGCATGAGGGGGCTCATGGGTTCACCCCTCCACTTT.

This chain uses TRBV29-1 with TRBJ1-1; 10 positions agree with TRBD1. After removal of 7 bases from V and 8 bases from J, the junction contained 13 bases not matched to a gene. The CDR3 runs 14 residues. CDR1 and CDR2 (germline): SQVTM, ANQGSEA. The CDR3 DNA sequence: TGCAGCGCCTCCCGACAGGGGGCACTTTCAGAAGCTTTCTTT. Its translation: CSASRQGALSEAFF.

This chain uses TRBV6-6 with TRBJ1-4; 7 bases line up with TRBD1. The V gene's germline CDR1 is MNHNY and CDR2 SVGAGI (reference sequence). The CDR3 has 14 amino acids. Unmatched junction bases numbered 9, after V lost 6 bases and J lost 8 bases. For the CDR3, the DNA is TGTGCCAGCAGCCTCACAGGGGAAAACGAAAAACTGTTTTTT. It is translated as CASSLTGENEKLFF.